The clone carrying this T cell receptor beta chain was counted ten times or more. CDR1 is LNHNV and CDR2 is YYDKDF in the germline V gene (reference sequence). V was pared by 0 bases and J by 0 bases, with 4 bases of the junction left unmatched. The CDR3 totals 17 residues. The CDR3 regions of TCR beta were amplified from RNA transcripts. The study used the HTBI primer set for a first-round RT-PCR of the TCR CDR3. Via MiXCR, TCRdb re-called the multiplex PCR reads, giving one row per CDR3 protein. The profile shows over 650,000 distinct CDR3 sequences, less than 45% of them singletons. The data originate from a study of T cells in Graves' hyperthyroidism and ophthalmopathy.

Sequencing was done on a sample of peripheral blood or thyroid tissue (not recorded which). This sequence was found in an adult man with Graves' disease, either hyperthyroidism or ophthalmopathy (not recorded which). The V and J genes are TRBV15 and TRBJ1-3, with 8 nucleotides matching TRBD1. This CDR3 is CATSRDGQGISGNTIYF. In nucleotides, the CDR3 is TGTGCCACCAGCAGAGATGGACAGGGTATCTCTGGAAACACCATATATTTT.